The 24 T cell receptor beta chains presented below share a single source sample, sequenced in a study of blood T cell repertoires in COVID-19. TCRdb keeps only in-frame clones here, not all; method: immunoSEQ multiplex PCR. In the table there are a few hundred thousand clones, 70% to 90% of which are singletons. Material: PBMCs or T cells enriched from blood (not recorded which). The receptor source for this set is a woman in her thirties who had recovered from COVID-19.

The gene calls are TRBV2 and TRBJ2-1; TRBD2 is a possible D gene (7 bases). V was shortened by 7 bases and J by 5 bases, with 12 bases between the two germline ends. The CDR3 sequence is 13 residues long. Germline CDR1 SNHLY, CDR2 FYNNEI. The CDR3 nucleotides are TGTGCCAGCAAGGGGGGGATAAACAATGAGCAGTTCTTC. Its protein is CASKGGINNEQFF. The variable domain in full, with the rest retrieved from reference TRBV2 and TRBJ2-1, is EPEVTQTPSHQVTQMGQEVILRCVPISNHLYFYWYRQILGQKVEFLVSFYNNEISEKSEIFDDQFSVERPDGSNFTLKIRSTKLEDSAMYFCASKGGINNEQFFGPGTRLTVL.

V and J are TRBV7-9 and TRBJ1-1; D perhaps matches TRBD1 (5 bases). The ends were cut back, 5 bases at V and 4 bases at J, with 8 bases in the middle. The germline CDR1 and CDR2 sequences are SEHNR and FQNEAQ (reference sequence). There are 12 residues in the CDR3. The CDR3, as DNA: TGTGCCAGCAGCCTCAGGGTCACTGAAGCTTTCTTT. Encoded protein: CASSLRVTEAFF.

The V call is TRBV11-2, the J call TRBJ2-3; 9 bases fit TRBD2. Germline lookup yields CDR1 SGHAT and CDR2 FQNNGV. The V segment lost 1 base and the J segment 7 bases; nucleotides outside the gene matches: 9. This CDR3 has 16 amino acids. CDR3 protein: CASSLGAGGPGNTQYF. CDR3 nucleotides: TGTGCCAGCAGCTTAGGGGCGGGGGGGCCCGGAAATACGCAGTATTTT.

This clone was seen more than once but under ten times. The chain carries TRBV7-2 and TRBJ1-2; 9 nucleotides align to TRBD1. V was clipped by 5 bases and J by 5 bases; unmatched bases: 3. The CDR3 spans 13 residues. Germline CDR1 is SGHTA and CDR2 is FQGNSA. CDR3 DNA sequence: TGTGCCAGCAGCCGGGACAGGGAATATGGCTACACCTTC. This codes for CASSRDREYGYTF. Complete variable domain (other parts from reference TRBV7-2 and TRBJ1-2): GAGVSQSPSNKVTEKGKDVELRCDPISGHTALYWYRQSLGQGLEFLIYFQGNSAPDKSGLPSDRFSAERTGGSVSTLTIQRTQQEDSAVYLCASSRDREYGYTFGSGTRLTVV.

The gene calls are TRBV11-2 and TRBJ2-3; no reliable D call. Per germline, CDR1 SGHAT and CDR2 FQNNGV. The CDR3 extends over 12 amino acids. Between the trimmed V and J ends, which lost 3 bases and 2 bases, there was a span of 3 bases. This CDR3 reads CASSFYTDTQYF. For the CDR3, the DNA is TGTGCCAGCAGCTTTTACACAGATACGCAGTATTTT.

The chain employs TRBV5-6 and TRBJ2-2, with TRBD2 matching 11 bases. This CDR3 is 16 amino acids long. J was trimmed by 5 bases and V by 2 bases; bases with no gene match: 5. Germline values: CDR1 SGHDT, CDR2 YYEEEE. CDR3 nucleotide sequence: TGTGCCAGCAGCTTTGGAACTAGCGGGGGTACCGGGGAGCTGTTTTTT. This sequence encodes CASSFGTSGGTGELFF. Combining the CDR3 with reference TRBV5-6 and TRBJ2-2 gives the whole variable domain DAGVTQSPTHLIKTRGQQVTLRCSPKSGHDTVSWYQQALGQGPQFIFQYYEEEERQRGNFPDRFSGHQFPNYSSELNVNALLLGDSALYLCASSFGTSGGTGELFFGEGSRLTVL.

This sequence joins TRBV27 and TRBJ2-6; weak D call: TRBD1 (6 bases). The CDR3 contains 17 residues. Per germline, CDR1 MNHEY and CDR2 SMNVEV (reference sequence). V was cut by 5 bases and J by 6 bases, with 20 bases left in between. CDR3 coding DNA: TGTGCCAGCAGTCCGGTTACAGGGATAATGGAGGCCAACGTCCTGACTTTC. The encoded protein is CASSPVTGIMEANVLTF.

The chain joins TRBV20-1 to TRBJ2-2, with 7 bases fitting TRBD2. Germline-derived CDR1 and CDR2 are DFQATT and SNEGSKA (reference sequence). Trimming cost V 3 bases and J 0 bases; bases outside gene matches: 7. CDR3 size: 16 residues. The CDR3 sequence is CSASEPGTTNTGELFF. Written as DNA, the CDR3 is TGCAGTGCTAGTGAACCCGGGACTACGAACACCGGGGAGCTGTTTTTT.

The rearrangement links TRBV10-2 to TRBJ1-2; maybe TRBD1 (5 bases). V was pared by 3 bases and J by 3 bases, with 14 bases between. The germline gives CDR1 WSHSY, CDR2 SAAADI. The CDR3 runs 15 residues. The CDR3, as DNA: TGCGCCAGCAGTGAAGGGCCCCCAGGGCACTATGGCTACACCTTC. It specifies CASSEGPPGHYGYTF.

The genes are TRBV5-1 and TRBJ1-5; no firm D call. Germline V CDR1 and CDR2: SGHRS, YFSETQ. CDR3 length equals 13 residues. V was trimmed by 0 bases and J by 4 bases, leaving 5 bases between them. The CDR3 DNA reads TGCGCCAGCAGCTTGGGACTAAATCAGCCCCAGCATTTT. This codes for CASSLGLNQPQHF.

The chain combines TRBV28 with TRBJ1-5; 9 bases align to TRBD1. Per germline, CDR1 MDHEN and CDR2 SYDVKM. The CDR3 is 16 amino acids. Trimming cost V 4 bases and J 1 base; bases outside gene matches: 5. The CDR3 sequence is CASSSWDRESNQPQHF. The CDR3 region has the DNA TGTGCCAGCAGTTCATGGGACAGGGAGAGCAATCAGCCCCAGCATTTT. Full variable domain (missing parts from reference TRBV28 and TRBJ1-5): DVKVTQSSRYLVKRTGEKVFLECVQDMDHENMFWYRQDPGLGLRLIYFSYDVKMKEKGDIPEGYSVSREKKERFSLILESASTNQTSMYLCASSSWDRESNQPQHFGDGTRLSIL.

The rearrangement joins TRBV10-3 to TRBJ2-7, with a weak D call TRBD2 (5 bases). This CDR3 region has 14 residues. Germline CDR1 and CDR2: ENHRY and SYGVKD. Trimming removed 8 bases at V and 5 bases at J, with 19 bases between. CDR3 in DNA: TGTGCCATCGGACTGGCCGACTTTGGAGACGAGCAGTACTTC. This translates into CAIGLADFGDEQYF.

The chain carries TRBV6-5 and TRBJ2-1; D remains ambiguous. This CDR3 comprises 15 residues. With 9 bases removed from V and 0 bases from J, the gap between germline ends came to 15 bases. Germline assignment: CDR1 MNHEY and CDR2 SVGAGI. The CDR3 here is CASNGPPSSYNEQFF. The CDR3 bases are TGTGCCAGTAATGGCCCCCCTAGCTCCTACAATGAGCAGTTCTTC.

The CDR3 bases are TGCGCCAGCACGGGCGGGGGGACGACCCAGTACTTC. This codes for CASTGGGTTQYF. V and J are TRBV5-1 and TRBJ2-5, with 8 bases identical to TRBD2. From germline, CDR1 is SGHRS and CDR2 YFSETQ. This CDR3 is 12 amino acids long. J gave up 7 bases and V 6 bases, and 5 bases lay outside the gene matches.

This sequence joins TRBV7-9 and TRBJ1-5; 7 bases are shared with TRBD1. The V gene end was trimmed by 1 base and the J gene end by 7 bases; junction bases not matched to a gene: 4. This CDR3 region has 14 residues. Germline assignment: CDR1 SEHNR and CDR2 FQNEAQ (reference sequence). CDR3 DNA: TGTGCCAGCAGCTTAGACGACAGGGACCAGCCCCAGCATTTT. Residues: CASSLDDRDQPQHF.

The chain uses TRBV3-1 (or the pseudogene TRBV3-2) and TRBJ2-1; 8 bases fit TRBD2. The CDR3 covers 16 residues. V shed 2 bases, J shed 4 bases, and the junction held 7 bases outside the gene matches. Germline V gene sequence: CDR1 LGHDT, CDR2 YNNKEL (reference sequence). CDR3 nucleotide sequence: TGTGCCAGCAGCCAAAACCCGGGACTAGGGTACAATGAGCAGTTCTTC. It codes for CASSQNPGLGYNEQFF.

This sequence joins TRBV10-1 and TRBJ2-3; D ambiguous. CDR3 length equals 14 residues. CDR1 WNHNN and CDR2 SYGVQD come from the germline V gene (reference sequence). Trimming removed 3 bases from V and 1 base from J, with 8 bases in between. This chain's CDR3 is CASSEATGTDTQYF. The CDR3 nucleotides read TGCGCCAGCAGTGAAGCGACTGGCACAGATACGCAGTATTTT.

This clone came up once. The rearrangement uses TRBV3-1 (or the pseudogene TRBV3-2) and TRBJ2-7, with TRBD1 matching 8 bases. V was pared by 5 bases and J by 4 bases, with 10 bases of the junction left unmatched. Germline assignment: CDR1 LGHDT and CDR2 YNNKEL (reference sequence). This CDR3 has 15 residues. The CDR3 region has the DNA TGTGCCAGCAGCAACCGACAGGGGCCCAAATACGAGCAGTACTTC. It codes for CASSNRQGPKYEQYF.

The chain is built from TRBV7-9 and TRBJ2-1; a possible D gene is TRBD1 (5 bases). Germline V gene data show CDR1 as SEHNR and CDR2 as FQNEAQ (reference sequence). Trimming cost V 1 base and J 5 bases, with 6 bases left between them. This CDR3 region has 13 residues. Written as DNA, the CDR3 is TGTGCCAGCAGCTTAGGACAGAACAATGAGCAGTTCTTC. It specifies CASSLGQNNEQFF.

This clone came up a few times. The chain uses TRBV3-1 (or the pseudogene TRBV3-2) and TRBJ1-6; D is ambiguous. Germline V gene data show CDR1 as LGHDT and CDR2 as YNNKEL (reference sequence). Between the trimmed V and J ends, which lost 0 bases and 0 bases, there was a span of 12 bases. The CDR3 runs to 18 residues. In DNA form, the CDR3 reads TGTGCCAGCAGCCAAGAAGCGCCGGGGAGCTCCTATAATTCACCCCTCCACTTT. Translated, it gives CASSQEAPGSSYNSPLHF.

The CDR3 DNA reads TGTGCCAGCAGTGAATTAGCCAGAGACAGCCTTAATGAAAAACTGTTTTTT. Amino acids: CASSELARDSLNEKLFF. The chain carries TRBV25-1 and TRBJ1-4; D might be TRBD1 (5 bases). The V gene's germline CDR1 is MGHDK and CDR2 SYGVNS. V dropped 1 base and J dropped 4 bases, with 16 bases sitting between them. This CDR3 region has 17 residues. Filled out from reference TRBV25-1 and TRBJ1-4, the complete variable domain reads EADIYQTPRYLVIGTGKKITLECSQTMGHDKMYWYQQDPGMELHLIHYSYGVNSTEKGDLSSESTVSRIRTEHFPLTLESARPSHTSQYLCASSELARDSLNEKLFFGSGTQLSVL.

The CDR3 protein is CASSLGPLAGNTEAFF. The CDR3 region has the DNA TGTGCCAGCAGCTTAGGGCCCCTAGCAGGGAACACTGAAGCTTTCTTT. The chain recombines TRBV5-6 with TRBJ1-1; D is unclear. Germline-derived CDR1 and CDR2 are SGHDT and YYEEEE. The CDR3 contains 16 residues. Between the trimmed V and J ends, which lost 2 bases and 1 base, there was a span of 15 bases.

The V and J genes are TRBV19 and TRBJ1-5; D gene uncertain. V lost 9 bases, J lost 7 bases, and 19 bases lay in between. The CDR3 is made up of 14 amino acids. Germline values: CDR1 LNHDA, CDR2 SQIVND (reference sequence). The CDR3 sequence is CASQKGGIGQPQHF. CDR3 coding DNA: TGTGCCAGCCAAAAGGGAGGGATCGGACAGCCCCAGCATTTT.

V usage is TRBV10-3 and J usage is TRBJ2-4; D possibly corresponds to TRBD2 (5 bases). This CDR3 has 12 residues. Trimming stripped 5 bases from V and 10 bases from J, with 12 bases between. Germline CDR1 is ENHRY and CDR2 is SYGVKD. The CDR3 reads CAISSRERIQYF. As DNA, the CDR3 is TGTGCCATCAGTTCAAGGGAGAGGATTCAGTACTTC.